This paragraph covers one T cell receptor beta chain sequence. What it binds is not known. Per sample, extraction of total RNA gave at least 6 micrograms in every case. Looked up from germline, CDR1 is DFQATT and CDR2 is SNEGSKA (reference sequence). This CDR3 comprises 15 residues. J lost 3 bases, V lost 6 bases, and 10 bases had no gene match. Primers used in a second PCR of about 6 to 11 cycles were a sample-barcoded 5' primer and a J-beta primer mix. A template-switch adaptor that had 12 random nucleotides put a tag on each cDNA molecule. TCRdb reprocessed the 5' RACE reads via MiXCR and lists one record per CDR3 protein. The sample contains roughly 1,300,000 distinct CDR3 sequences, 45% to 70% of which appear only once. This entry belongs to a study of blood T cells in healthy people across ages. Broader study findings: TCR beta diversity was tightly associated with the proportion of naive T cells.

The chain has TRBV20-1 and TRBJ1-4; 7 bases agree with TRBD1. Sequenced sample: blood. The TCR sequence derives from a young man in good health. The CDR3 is CSAPPTGFANEKLFF. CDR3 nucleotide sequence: TGCAGTGCCCCACCGACAGGGTTCGCTAATGAAAAACTGTTTTTT.